These 3 T cell receptor beta chains were all obtained from the same sample, sequenced in a study of cytomegalovirus exposure and HLA in healthy donors. Profiling relied on immunoSEQ multiplex PCR, and the TCRdb table lists in-frame clones only, not all of them. This sample has 110,000 or so clones, with 86% found just once. Material for sequencing was PBMCs. Every receptor here comes from a woman younger than 30 in good health and CMV-seropositive.

V gene TRBV5-8 combines with J gene TRBJ2-7; 7 bases map to TRBD1. J lost 4 bases, V lost 4 bases, and 2 bases had no gene match. CDR1 is SGHTS and CDR2 is YDEGEE in the germline V gene. The CDR3 spans 12 residues. The CDR3 coding sequence is TGTGCCAGCAGCGACAGGGTTTACGAGCAGTACTTC. This gives the protein CASSDRVYEQYF.

The chain links TRBV7-8 to TRBJ2-7; TRBD1 matches at 9 bases. This CDR3 is built from 14 residues. Germline CDR1 SGHVS, CDR2 FQNEAQ. Trimming took 1 base from V and 7 from J; bases not matched to a gene: 5. As DNA, the CDR3 is TGTGCCAGCAGCTTAGAAGACAGGGGGAGGGAGCAGTACTTC. Its translation: CASSLEDRGREQYF. The variable domain in full, with the rest retrieved from reference TRBV7-8 and TRBJ2-7, is GAGVSQSPRYKVAKRGQDVALRCDPISGHVSLFWYQQALGQGPEFLTYFQNEAQLDKSGLPSDRFFAERPEGSVSTLKIQRTQQEDSAVYLCASSLEDRGREQYFGPGTRLTVT.

This clone was observed once. The V and J genes are TRBV19 and TRBJ1-2, with TRBD1 as a possible D gene (5 bases). The germline V gene encodes CDR1 LNHDA and CDR2 SQIVND (reference sequence). V lost 4 bases and J lost 5, with 11 bases in between. The CDR3 runs 13 residues. CDR3 bases: TGTGCCAGTAGTACTCGACAGAGTTATGGCTACACCTTC. Its translation: CASSTRQSYGYTF.